The 4 T cell receptor beta chains below were found in one sample sequenced in a study of cytomegalovirus exposure and HLA in healthy donors. The PCR ran on 60 Vbeta and 13 Jbeta primers. Using immunoSEQ multiplex PCR, the repertoire was profiled, and TCRdb retains in-frame clones only, with some absent. The sample totals over 100,000 clones; its top ten clones hold 3.7%. Sequencing was carried out using PBMCs. These receptors all stem from a man between 25 and 39 years old in good health and CMV-seronegative.

V is TRBV5-6 and J is TRBJ2-7; a possible D gene is TRBD2 (6 bases). The germline CDR1 and CDR2 sequences are SGHDT and YYEEEE. Trimming removed 3 bases at V and 2 bases at J, with 9 bases between. The CDR3 consists of 13 residues. CDR3 amino acids: CASSWDSTYEQYF. CDR3 sequence (DNA): TGTGCCAGCAGCTGGGACTCTACCTACGAGCAGTACTTC.

The rearrangement uses TRBV18 and TRBJ2-1; 8 bases are a match to TRBD2. The CDR3 has 13 residues. CDR1 is KGHSH and CDR2 is LQKENI in the germline V gene. Trimming at V came to 6 bases and at J to 8 bases, leaving 6 bases not matched to a gene. The CDR3 here is CASSQERGHEQFF. The CDR3, as DNA: TGTGCCAGCTCCCAGGAGCGGGGGCATGAGCAGTTCTTC.

This chain joins TRBV5-4 and TRBJ1-1, with D perhaps TRBD1 (5 bases). CDR1 is SGHNT, CDR2 YYREEE, per germline (reference sequence). V was clipped by 0 bases and J by 3 bases, with 9 bases between them. The CDR3 contains 14 residues. The CDR3 DNA reads as TGTGCCAGCAGCTTGGGGGCAGGGCACACTGAAGCTTTCTTT. This translates into CASSLGAGHTEAFF.

The chain links TRBV5-1 to TRBJ2-3; D may be TRBD1 (5 bases). Germline V gives CDR1 SGHRS, CDR2 YFSETQ. The germline V and J ends were trimmed by 6 bases and 3 bases, with 8 bases remaining between them. This CDR3 is 12 amino acids long. The CDR3 DNA follows: TGCGCCAGCACCAGGGATACAGATACGCAGTATTTT. Amino acids: CASTRDTDTQYF.